This is a list of T cell receptor beta chains from one sample in a study of T cell responses to AZD1222 COVID-19 vaccine. TCRdb's copy holds only in-frame clones and misses some; the assay was immunoSEQ multiplex PCR. Of about 140,000 clones in the sample, around 90% were seen once. Source: peripheral blood, taken on day 0 of AZD1222 vaccination. Receptor source: an adult in good health. Each CDR3 is given with its conserved first and last residue. D genes are given only for firm matches. The listing skips clone size in some rows; elsewhere it reads once, few, many or a size class.

CDR3 DNA: TGTGCCAGCTCACCAGGACAGGGCGTAACCGGGGAGCTGTTTTTT
CDR3 protein: CASSPGQGVTGELFF
clone size: .
D gene: TRBD1
V gene: TRBV18
J gene: TRBJ2-2

CDR3 DNA: TGTGCCAGCTCACCTCCTTCTCGCGGCTCCTACGAGCAGTACTTC
CDR3 protein: CASSPPSRGSYEQYF
clone size: .
D gene: .
V gene: TRBV18
J gene: TRBJ2-7

CDR3 DNA: TGTGCCAGCAGTTACTCGGGGGTCCAGCCCCAGCATTTT
CDR3 protein: CASSYSGVQPQHF
clone size: .
D gene: .
V gene: TRBV6-2/TRBV6-3
J gene: TRBJ1-5

CDR3 DNA: TGCGCCAGCAGCCAAGCCCCGGGTGGAACCTACGAGCAGTACTTC
CDR3 protein: CASSQAPGGTYEQYF
clone size: .
D gene: .
V gene: TRBV4-3
J gene: TRBJ2-7

CDR3 DNA: TGTGCCAGCAGCGGCTCTCGGATTAGCGGCGAGTCTGAGCAGTTCTTC
CDR3 protein: CASSGSRISGESEQFF
clone size: .
D gene: .
V gene: TRBV9
J gene: TRBJ2-1

CDR3 DNA: TGCGCCAGCAGCCAGGGTTCGTGGCACCACTTT
CDR3 protein: CASSQGSWHHF
clone size: once
D gene: .
V gene: TRBV4-1
J gene: TRBJ1-6

CDR3 DNA: TGTGCCAGCAGTTACACAGGCTCGAGGGGCCTTCGGGCTTTCTTT
CDR3 protein: CASSYTGSRGLRAFF
clone size: .
D gene: .
V gene: TRBV6-5
J gene: TRBJ1-1

CDR3 DNA: TGTGCCAGCAGTTACTCCGGGAGTTATGGCTACACCTTC
CDR3 protein: CASSYSGSYGYTF
clone size: .
D gene: .
V gene: TRBV6-5
J gene: TRBJ1-2

CDR3 DNA: TGTGCCAGCAGCTTTCCGGGACTAGCTCCTGATAATGAGCAGTTCTTC
CDR3 protein: CASSFPGLAPDNEQFF
clone size: .
D gene: TRBD2
V gene: TRBV11-1
J gene: TRBJ2-1

CDR3 DNA: TGCACCAGCAGCCAAGCCAGGGGGGACTCTGGAAACACCATATATTTT
CDR3 protein: CTSSQARGDSGNTIYF
clone size: .
D gene: .
V gene: TRBV1
J gene: TRBJ1-3

CDR3 DNA: TGTGCCAGCAGCTTAACCCTACTCCCCAGGGGGGTCGGTACTGAAGCTTTCTTT
CDR3 protein: CASSLTLLPRGVGTEAFF
clone size: .
D gene: TRBD1
V gene: TRBV7-2
J gene: TRBJ1-1

CDR3 DNA: TGTGCCAGCCGCCCCACGGGGGGCGCAGATACGCAGTATTTT
CDR3 protein: CASRPTGGADTQYF
clone size: .
D gene: .
V gene: TRBV5-8
J gene: TRBJ2-3

CDR3 DNA: TGTGCCAGCAGTTACGGCACTGAAGCTTTCTTT
CDR3 protein: CASSYGTEAFF
clone size: .
D gene: .
V gene: TRBV6-5
J gene: TRBJ1-1

CDR3 DNA: TGTGCCAGCAGCTTAGCAGGGACTAGCGCCTACAATGAGCAGTTCTTC
CDR3 protein: CASSLAGTSAYNEQFF
clone size: .
D gene: TRBD2
V gene: TRBV7-9
J gene: TRBJ2-1

CDR3 DNA: TGTGCCAGCAGCTTCGGGCCGAATCACATGAACACTGAAGCTTTCTTT
CDR3 protein: CASSFGPNHMNTEAFF
clone size: .
D gene: .
V gene: TRBV5-6
J gene: TRBJ1-1

CDR3 DNA: TGTGCCAGCAGTTTGTCCGGGACTAAACAAGAGACCCAGTACTTC
CDR3 protein: CASSLSGTKQETQYF
clone size: .
D gene: TRBD2
V gene: TRBV27
J gene: TRBJ2-5